Below are 24 T cell receptor beta chains sequenced from a single sample in a study of cytotoxic CD8 clonotypes in ibrutinib-treated CLL. This table comes from immunoSEQ multiplex PCR, and its TCRdb copy is limited to in-frame clones, with some not included. The sample has 160,000 or so clones, about 84% seen once. Sequences were derived from PBMCs, sampled after 24 months of ibrutinib treatment. The origin of the receptors is a human donor with chronic lymphocytic leukemia.

The chain has TRBV5-6 and TRBJ1-1; TRBD1 matches 10 bases. Losses at the gene ends were 4 bases for V and 0 bases for J; bases not matched to a gene: 9. The CDR3 is 17 residues long. The V gene's germline CDR1 is SGHDT and CDR2 YYEEEE. CDR3 in DNA: TGTGCCAGCAGCGCCTTGGACAGGGGGTTTCTGAACACTGAAGCTTTCTTT. Translation: CASSALDRGFLNTEAFF. Full variable domain (remainder filled in from reference TRBV5-6 and TRBJ1-1): DAGVTQSPTHLIKTRGQQVTLRCSPKSGHDTVSWYQQALGQGPQFIFQYYEEEERQRGNFPDRFSGHQFPNYSSELNVNALLLGDSALYLCASSALDRGFLNTEAFFGQGTRLTVV.

The J gene is TRBJ1-1, the V gene TRBV5-4, with D perhaps matching TRBD1 (5 bases). This CDR3 comprises 14 residues. Germline values: CDR1 SGHNT, CDR2 YYREEE (reference sequence). Trimming pared 1 base from V and 4 bases from J, leaving 11 bases between. In nucleotides, the CDR3 is TGTGCCAGCAGCTTGTGGGACTTGCCCACTGAAGCTTTCTTT. This sequence encodes CASSLWDLPTEAFF.

The chain joins TRBV28 to TRBJ2-1, with 7 bases matching TRBD2. With V trimmed by 6 bases and J by 0 bases, 11 bases remained unmatched. Germline V gene lookup returns CDR1 MDHEN and CDR2 SYDVKM. The CDR3 consists of 17 residues. The CDR3 nucleotides read TGTGCCAGCAGGTCTCCCCTGGGGGGGAACTCCTACAATGAGCAGTTCTTC. Residues: CASRSPLGGNSYNEQFF.

The chain has TRBV23-1 and TRBJ1-3; TRBD1 matches 11 bases. TRBV23-1 is treated as an ORF (open reading frame) with a function not yet certain. J was trimmed by 3 bases and V by 2 bases; bases with no gene match: 9. The CDR3 contains 18 residues. The CDR3: CASSQKGGQGEIGNTIYF. CDR3 sequence (DNA): TGCGCCAGCAGTCAAAAAGGGGGACAGGGGGAAATTGGAAACACCATATATTTT.

The chain links TRBV28 to TRBJ1-2; D gene uncertain. Deletions cut 9 bases from V and 2 bases from J, with 16 bases between. This CDR3 is 14 amino acids long. Germline CDR1 and CDR2: MDHEN and SYDVKM. CDR3 nucleotides: TGTGCCAGTTTGGGCGGTCGCCTCAACTATGGCTACACCTTC. Translation gives CASLGGRLNYGYTF.

This chain connects TRBV19 to TRBJ1-2; TRBD1 might be the D (6 bases). The ends were cut back, 7 bases at V and 7 bases at J, with 16 bases in the middle. From germline, CDR1 is LNHDA and CDR2 SQIVND (reference sequence). The CDR3 is made up of 13 amino acids. The CDR3 DNA reads TGTGCCAGTACCAGTAGCTCACAGGGTGGCTACACCTTC. It encodes CASTSSSQGGYTF.

The CDR3 coding sequence is TGCGCCAGCAGCCAAGATCTGGGGATGATGGCCAAAAACATTCAGTACTTC. Its translation is CASSQDLGMMAKNIQYF. This chain joins TRBV4-3 and TRBJ2-4; the D is unclear. V was cut by 0 bases and J by 1 base, with 13 bases left in between. The germline V gene encodes CDR1 LGHNA and CDR2 YSLEER. The CDR3 extends over 17 amino acids.

CDR3 bases: TGTGCCAGCAGCTCTCGTGGGTGGGGCGGCTACACCTTC. This sequence encodes CASSSRGWGGYTF. This sequence joins TRBV7-6 and TRBJ1-2; weak D call: TRBD1 (5 bases). The CDR3 has 13 residues. V gave up 4 bases and J gave up 8 bases, with 14 bases separating them. CDR1 is SGHVS, CDR2 FNYEAQ, per germline. Full variable domain (outside the CDR3, taken from reference TRBV7-6 and TRBJ1-2): GAGVSQSPRYKVTKRGQDVALRCDPISGHVSLYWYRQALGQGPEFLTYFNYEAQQDKSGLPNDRFSAERPEGSISTLTIQRTEQRDSAMYRCASSSRGWGGYTFGSGTRLTVV.

The V call is TRBV28, the J call TRBJ2-3; no firm D call. This CDR3 has 14 amino acids. CDR1 and CDR2 from the germline V gene are MDHEN and SYDVKM. The germline V and J ends were trimmed by 5 bases and 4 bases, with 13 bases remaining between them. CDR3 coding DNA: TGTGCCAGCAGTACATTGGCCCGGTCAGATACGCAGTATTTT. Translating it yields CASSTLARSDTQYF.

This clone was seen only once. In DNA form, the CDR3 reads TGTGCCAGCACCCGCTACGCGGGAGGGCCTAACGAGCAGTACTTC. This encodes CASTRYAGGPNEQYF. This chain uses TRBV28 with TRBJ2-7, with 9 bases matching TRBD2. This CDR3 has 15 residues. With 7 bases clipped from V and 5 bases from J, the junction kept 12 bases outside the gene matches. CDR1 is MDHEN, CDR2 SYDVKM, per germline.

The chain employs TRBV11-2 and TRBJ2-7; TRBD2 matches at 10 bases. CDR1 and CDR2 (germline): SGHAT, FQNNGV. The junction had 9 bases not matched to a gene; V was cut back by 9 bases and J by 1 base. CDR3 length: 15 amino acids. In nucleotides, the CDR3 is TGTGCCAGTCAAGTTCTTAGCGGGGGGTCCTACGAGCAGTACTTC. Translated: CASQVLSGGSYEQYF.

On this clone: The same CDR3 also results from other DNA sequences found in this sample. V usage is TRBV6-5 and J usage is TRBJ2-3; TRBD2 agrees at 10 bases. There are 15 residues in the CDR3. Per germline, CDR1 MNHEY and CDR2 SVGAGI. Unmatched junction bases numbered 6, after V lost 5 bases and J lost 4 bases. CDR3 in DNA: TGTGCCAGCAGTCTGAGCGGGGGGGCCTCAGATACGCAGTATTTT. Residues: CASSLSGGASDTQYF.

This clone came up once. V usage is TRBV29-1 and J usage is TRBJ2-7, with TRBD2 identical over 9 bases. The V and J ends lost 3 bases and 4 bases, in that order; junction bases with no gene match: 10. The CDR3 is 15 amino acids. Germline values: CDR1 SQVTM, CDR2 ANQGSEA. The CDR3 sequence is CSVEWAGGPRYEQYF. CDR3 DNA sequence: TGCAGCGTTGAGTGGGCGGGAGGGCCAAGATACGAGCAGTACTTC.

The genes are TRBV6-1 and TRBJ1-5, with a possible D match to TRBD1 (6 bases). Germline-derived CDR1 and CDR2 are MNHNS and SASEGT. CDR3 length: 16 amino acids. The V gene lost 2 bases and the J gene lost 7 bases, with 18 bases spanning the gap. CDR3 in amino acids: CASSEIEGVTVQPQHF. CDR3 in DNA: TGTGCCAGCAGTGAAATTGAGGGGGTGACGGTGCAGCCCCAGCATTTT.

This chain connects TRBV18 to TRBJ1-2; TRBD1 might be the D (5 bases). The germline V and J ends were trimmed by 6 bases and 4 bases, with 15 bases remaining between them. CDR3 length equals 14 residues. Germline lookup yields CDR1 KGHSH and CDR2 LQKENI. Here the CDR3 reads CASSGAGIVYGYTF. DNA for the CDR3: TGTGCCAGCTCTGGGGCAGGGATAGTCTATGGCTACACCTTC.

The rearrangement uses TRBV5-1 and TRBJ2-6, with TRBD2 matching over 12 bases. Germline trimming cut 0 bases from V and 1 base from J; bases unmatched to any gene: 2. This CDR3 spans 18 amino acids. The germline CDR1 and CDR2 sequences are SGHRS and YFSETQ. CDR3 nucleotide sequence: TGCGCCAGCAGCTTGGCTAGCGGGAGGGCGTCTGGGGCCAACGTCCTGACTTTC. This gives the protein CASSLASGRASGANVLTF.

This clone was observed a handful of times. V usage is TRBV9 and J usage is TRBJ2-7; 8 positions agree with TRBD2. V was pared by 1 base and J by 3 bases, with 3 bases of the junction left unmatched. Germline CDR1 reads SGDLS; CDR2 reads YYNGEE. This CDR3 region has 14 residues. This chain's CDR3 is CASSVRAGGYEQYF. The DNA for the CDR3 is TGTGCCAGCAGCGTACGGGCGGGGGGCTACGAGCAGTACTTC.

The chain carries TRBV29-1 and TRBJ1-2, with TRBD1 as a possible D gene (5 bases). V was trimmed by 3 bases and J by 7 bases, leaving 12 bases between them. Germline loops: CDR1 SQVTM, CDR2 ANQGSEA. This CDR3 comprises 12 residues. Written as DNA, the CDR3 is TGCAGCGTTGACGGGGCCGCCGGTGGCTACACCTTC. As protein: CSVDGAAGGYTF. The whole variable domain, filled in from reference TRBV29-1 and TRBJ1-2, reads SAVISQKPSRDICQRGTSLTIQCQVDSQVTMMFWYRQQPGQSLTLIATANQGSEATYESGFVIDKFPISRPNLTFSTLTVSNMSPEDSSIYLCSVDGAAGGYTFGSGTRLTVV.

The chain carries TRBV7-5 and TRBJ1-2; the table's D call TRBD1 went unverified against the DNA. TRBV7-5 represents a pseudogene. CDR3 length: 12 residues. The CDR3 DNA reads as TGTGTCAGAAGCTTAGAAACAGTTGGCTACACCTTC. Amino acid sequence: CVRSLETVGYTF.

This chain uses TRBV4-3 with TRBJ2-7; no clear D gene. The CDR3 is 15 amino acids. V lost 5 bases and J lost 5, with 19 bases in between. Germline CDR1 and CDR2: LGHNA and YSLEER. CDR3 DNA sequence: TGCGCCAGCAGCTACCAAGCTAAATCGCTCGACGAGCAGTACTTC. This codes for CASSYQAKSLDEQYF.

The rearrangement links TRBV10-3 to TRBJ1-2; weak D call: TRBD1 (6 bases). The CDR3 covers 12 residues. Germline CDR1 and CDR2: ENHRY and SYGVKD. The V end was cut by 9 bases, the J end by 6 bases, with 14 bases between. The CDR3 protein is CAIRAGEHGYTF. CDR3 coding DNA: TGTGCCATTCGCGCAGGGGAACATGGCTACACCTTC.

V usage is TRBV7-2 and J usage is TRBJ1-2, with 12 nucleotides matching TRBD1. V was pared by 5 bases and J by 4 bases, with 8 bases of the junction left unmatched. The CDR3 is 16 residues long. The germline V gene has CDR1 SGHTA and CDR2 FQGNSA. The CDR3 bases are TGTGCCAGCAGCAGTCCCGGGACAGGGGGCAGCTATGGCTACACCTTC. It encodes CASSSPGTGGSYGYTF.

The chain employs TRBV4-3 and TRBJ2-5; tentatively, D is TRBD1 (5 bases). This CDR3 comprises 15 residues. Germline assignment: CDR1 LGHNA and CDR2 YSLEER. V lost 3 bases to trimming and J lost 0 bases, with 11 bases between them. The CDR3 loop is CASSHVDSYQETQYF. CDR3 DNA sequence: TGCGCCAGCAGCCATGTCGACAGTTACCAAGAGACCCAGTACTTC.

The V call is TRBV5-3, the J call TRBJ1-2, with 7 bases aligning to TRBD1. TRBV5-3 is an ORF; its function is uncertain. This CDR3 is built from 18 residues. V shed 0 bases, J shed 0 bases, and the junction held 11 bases outside the gene matches. In DNA, the CDR3 is TGTGCCAGAAGCTTGGCCGCGATACAGGGGAAAGCTAACTATGGCTACACCTTC. Translating gives CARSLAAIQGKANYGYTF.